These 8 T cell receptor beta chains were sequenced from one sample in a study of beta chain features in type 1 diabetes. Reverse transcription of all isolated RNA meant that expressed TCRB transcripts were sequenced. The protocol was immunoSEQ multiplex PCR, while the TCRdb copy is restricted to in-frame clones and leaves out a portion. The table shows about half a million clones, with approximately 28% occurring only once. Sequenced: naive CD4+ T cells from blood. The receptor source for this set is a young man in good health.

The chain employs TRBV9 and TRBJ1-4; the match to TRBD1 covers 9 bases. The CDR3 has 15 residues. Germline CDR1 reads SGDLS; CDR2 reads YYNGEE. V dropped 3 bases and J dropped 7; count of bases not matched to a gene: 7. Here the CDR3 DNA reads TGTGCCAGCAGCGGGGGACAGGGCCAAGGTGAAAAACTGTTTTTT. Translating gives CASSGGQGQGEKLFF.

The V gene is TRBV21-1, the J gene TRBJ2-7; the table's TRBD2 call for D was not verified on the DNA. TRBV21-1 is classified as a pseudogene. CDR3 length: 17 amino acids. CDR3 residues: CASIQTASADYPYEQYF. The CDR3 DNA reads TGTGCCAGCATCCAGACGGCTAGCGCCGACTACCCCTACGAGCAGTACTTC.

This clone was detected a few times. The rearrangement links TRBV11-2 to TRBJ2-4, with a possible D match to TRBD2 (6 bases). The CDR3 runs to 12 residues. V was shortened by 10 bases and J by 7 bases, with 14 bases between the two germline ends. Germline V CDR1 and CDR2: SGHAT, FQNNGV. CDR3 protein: CATSGGYNIQYF. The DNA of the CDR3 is TGTGCCACCTCCGGAGGGTATAACATTCAGTACTTC. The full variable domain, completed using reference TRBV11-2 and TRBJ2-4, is EAGVAQSPRYKIIEKRQSVAFWCNPISGHATLYWYQQILGQGPKLLIQFQNNGVVDDSQLPKDRFSAERLKGVDSTLKIQPAKLEDSAVYLCATSGGYNIQYFGAGTRLSVL.

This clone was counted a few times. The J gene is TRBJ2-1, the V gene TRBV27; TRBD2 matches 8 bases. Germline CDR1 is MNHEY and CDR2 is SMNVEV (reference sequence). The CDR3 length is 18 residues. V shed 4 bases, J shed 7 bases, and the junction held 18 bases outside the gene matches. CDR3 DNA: TGTGCCAGCAGTTCGTGGGTCCTGGGAGGACCTAGCGGGAATGAGCAGTTCTTC. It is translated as CASSSWVLGGPSGNEQFF.

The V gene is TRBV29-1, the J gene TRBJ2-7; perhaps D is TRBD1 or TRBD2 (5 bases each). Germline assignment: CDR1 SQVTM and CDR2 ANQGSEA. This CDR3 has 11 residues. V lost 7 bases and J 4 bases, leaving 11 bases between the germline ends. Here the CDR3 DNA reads TGCAGCGGAGGGGCTCCTTACGAGCAGTACTTC. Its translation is CSGGAPYEQYF.

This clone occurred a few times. CDR3 in DNA: TGCAGCGCCGAAGAGCAATCCGAGACCCAGTACTTC. It yields the protein CSAEEQSETQYF. The chain employs TRBV29-1 and TRBJ2-5; D is uncertain. Deletions cut 7 bases from V and 5 bases from J, with 14 bases between. Germline lookup yields CDR1 SQVTM and CDR2 ANQGSEA. The length of the CDR3 is 12 residues.

In DNA, the CDR3 is TGTGCCACCAGCAGAGGGGGGACTAGCGGAGCCTACGAGCAGTACTTC. Protein sequence: CATSRGGTSGAYEQYF. The chain links TRBV15 to TRBJ2-7, with 11 bases fitting TRBD2. Trimming cost V 1 base and J 2 bases; bases outside gene matches: 4. This CDR3 comprises 16 residues. The germline V gene encodes CDR1 LNHNV and CDR2 YYDKDF (reference sequence).

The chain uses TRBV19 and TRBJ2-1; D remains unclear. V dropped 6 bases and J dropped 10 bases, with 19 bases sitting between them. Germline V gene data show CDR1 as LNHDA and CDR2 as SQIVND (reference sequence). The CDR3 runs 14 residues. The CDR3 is CASSARPRIDEQFF. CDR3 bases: TGTGCCAGTAGCGCTCGTCCCAGGATTGACGAGCAGTTCTTC.